A single sample gave rise to the 16 T cell receptor beta chains below, sequenced in a study of shared clonotypes between healthy human individuals. Clones were sequenced by immunoSEQ multiplex PCR, and TCRdb holds only the in-frame ones, with some missing. Of roughly 2.2 million clones in the sample, 85% to 95% were seen once. Specimen: naive CD4+ T cells from PBMCs. Subset described: CD45RA+ positively selected. Source of these receptors: a man aged 18 to 29 in good health. Some clones in this sample may be carry-over from other donors' samples.

This CDR3 reads CASSAHPGQSYEQYF. Here the CDR3 DNA reads TGTGCCAGCAGCGCCCACCCCGGACAGTCCTACGAGCAGTACTTC. V and J are TRBV9 and TRBJ2-7; a possible D gene is TRBD1 (6 bases). Germline CDR1 and CDR2: SGDLS and YYNGEE. V gave up 3 bases and J gave up 1 base, with 14 bases separating them. This CDR3 is built from 15 residues.

The CDR3: CASSWPPGTTYNEQFF. The CDR3 DNA follows: TGCGCCAGCAGCTGGCCTCCCGGGACGACCTACAATGAGCAGTTCTTC. This rearrangement joins TRBV5-1 to TRBJ2-1; D may match TRBD1 or TRBD2 (5 bases each). The CDR3 runs 16 residues. V lost 3 bases, J lost 2 bases, and 15 bases lay in between. CDR1 is SGHRS and CDR2 is YFSETQ in the germline V gene.

This clone was seen a few times. V and J are TRBV7-9 and TRBJ1-1; TRBD1 matches 9 bases. Germline V gene lookup returns CDR1 SEHNR and CDR2 FQNEAQ (reference sequence). With V trimmed by 4 bases and J by 2 bases, 11 bases remained unmatched. The CDR3 length is 17 residues. CDR3 sequence: CASSSERQGEGNTEAFF. The CDR3 DNA reads as TGTGCCAGCAGCTCGGAAAGACAGGGGGAGGGAAACACTGAAGCTTTCTTT.

This sequence joins TRBV5-1 and TRBJ1-4, with 9 bases that match TRBD1. From germline, CDR1 is SGHRS and CDR2 YFSETQ. V was pared by 3 bases and J by 10 bases, with 7 bases of the junction left unmatched. The CDR3 has 14 amino acids. The CDR3 here is CASSYRDREGKLFF. The CDR3 region has the DNA TGCGCCAGCAGCTACCGGGACAGGGAGGGAAAACTGTTTTTT. Combining the CDR3 with reference TRBV5-1 and TRBJ1-4 gives the whole variable domain KAGVTQTPRYLIKTRGQQVTLSCSPISGHRSVSWYQQTPGQGLQFLFEYFSETQRNKGNFPGRFSGRQFSNSRSEMNVSTLELGDSALYLCASSYRDREGKLFFGSGTQLSVL.

CDR3 nucleotide sequence: TGTGCCAGCAGCCCGACAGGGGAGGCTGGCTACACCTTC. Protein: CASSPTGEAGYTF. V and J are TRBV7-2 and TRBJ1-2; 8 bases line up with TRBD1. Germline V lookup: CDR1 SGHTA, CDR2 FQGNSA. V was clipped by 5 bases and J by 7 bases; unmatched bases: 6. There are 13 residues in the CDR3.

This clone was detected once. The V call is TRBV6-1, the J call TRBJ1-4; TRBD1 might be the D (6 bases). Germline CDR1 reads MNHNS; CDR2 reads SASEGT. This CDR3 contains 15 residues. V lost 6 bases and J 7 bases, leaving 18 bases between the germline ends. The CDR3 sequence: CASSESATGGEKLFF. CDR3 nucleotides: TGTGCCAGCAGCGAGTCGGCGACAGGCGGTGAAAAACTGTTTTTT.

V is TRBV23-1 and J is TRBJ2-5; D is ambiguous. TRBV23-1 is annotated as an ORF whose role is uncertain. The CDR3 extends over 13 amino acids. V was cut by 3 bases and J by 2 bases, with 7 bases left in between. CDR3 region: CASSQEKQETQYF. CDR3 nucleotide sequence: TGCGCCAGCAGTCAGGAGAAACAAGAGACCCAGTACTTC.

The rearrangement links TRBV11-2 to TRBJ2-1, with a tentative D call TRBD2 (6 bases). The CDR3 sequence is 16 residues long. The V gene's germline CDR1 is SGHAT and CDR2 FQNNGV. V lost 7 bases and J 2 bases, leaving 18 bases between the germline ends. CDR3 region: CASTRGGVATYNEQFF. CDR3 coding DNA: TGTGCCAGCACCCGAGGCGGGGTAGCGACCTACAATGAGCAGTTCTTC.

This clone was detected only a few times. Other DNA sequences within the sample encode an identical CDR3. The rearrangement uses TRBV10-2 and TRBJ2-7, with D perhaps matching TRBD2 (5 bases). In germline, CDR1 is WSHSY, CDR2 SAAADI. The CDR3 sequence is 11 residues long. Between the trimmed V and J ends, which lost 3 bases and 6 bases, there was a span of 6 bases. The CDR3 DNA reads as TGCGCCAGCAGTGATGAGGGCGAGCAGTACTTC. This gives the protein CASSDEGEQYF.

The chain uses TRBV5-1 and TRBJ2-3; D unresolved. The germline V gene encodes CDR1 SGHRS and CDR2 YFSETQ. V was clipped by 6 bases and J by 0 bases, with 14 bases between them. The length of the CDR3 is 15 residues. The CDR3 loop is CASIRADPSTDTQYF. CDR3 nucleotide sequence: TGCGCCAGCATTAGGGCCGATCCTAGCACAGATACGCAGTATTTT. Full variable domain (remainder filled in from reference TRBV5-1 and TRBJ2-3): KAGVTQTPRYLIKTRGQQVTLSCSPISGHRSVSWYQQTPGQGLQFLFEYFSETQRNKGNFPGRFSGRQFSNSRSEMNVSTLELGDSALYLCASIRADPSTDTQYFGPGTRLTVL.

V and J are TRBV6-5 and TRBJ2-3, with D unclear. The germline V gene has CDR1 MNHEY and CDR2 SVGAGI. CDR3 size: 15 residues. The V end was cut by 2 bases, the J end by 5 bases, with 14 bases between. For the CDR3, the DNA is TGTGCCAGCAGTTACGGGCCCCTTAGAATAGATACGCAGTATTTT. This translates into CASSYGPLRIDTQYF.

This clone was counted a single time. Other DNA sequences in this sample translate to the same CDR3. The chain's CDR3 is CASSWGGTDTQYF. CDR3 nucleotides: TGTGCCAGCAGCTGGGGTGGTACAGATACGCAGTATTTT. This rearrangement joins TRBV7-2 to TRBJ2-3; D unclear. The V end was cut by 4 bases, the J end by 3 bases, with 8 bases between. The CDR3 totals 13 residues. Germline V gene lookup returns CDR1 SGHTA and CDR2 FQGNSA.

The V call is TRBV7-9, the J call TRBJ2-5, with D possibly being TRBD2 (5 bases). TRBJ2-7 explains the end of the DNA better; the J call may be wrong. The germline V gene has CDR1 SEHNR and CDR2 FQNEAQ (reference sequence). The CDR3 length is 11 residues. CDR3 loop: CASSRDYEQYF. CDR3 DNA sequence: TGTGCCAGCAGCCGGGACTACGAGCAGTACTTC.

V and J are TRBV7-3 and TRBJ1-2; TRBD1 might be the D (6 bases). This CDR3 comprises 16 residues. Germline lookup yields CDR1 SGHTA and CDR2 FQGTGA. V was trimmed by 4 bases and J by 4 bases, leaving 19 bases between them. CDR3 protein: CASSSAGGAQRYGYTF. The DNA of the CDR3 is TGTGCCAGCAGCTCGGCCGGGGGGGCGCAGCGCTATGGCTACACCTTC.

V and J are TRBV6-6 and TRBJ1-6; D gene ambiguous. There are 15 residues in the CDR3. The germline CDR1 and CDR2 sequences are MNHNY and SVGAGI (reference sequence). Trimming shortened V by 2 bases and J by 10 bases, and 15 bases separated the two germline ends. The CDR3, as DNA: TGTGCCAGCAGTTACGGCCAGGTACAACGGTCACCCCTCCACTTT. It codes for CASSYGQVQRSPLHF.

This clone is a singleton in its sample. The V and J genes are TRBV5-1 and TRBJ1-4; 8 bases match TRBD1. The J segment lost 6 bases and the V segment lost 3 bases, leaving 16 bases of the junction unmatched. Germline-derived CDR1 and CDR2 are SGHRS and YFSETQ. CDR3 length equals 18 residues. The CDR3 sequence is CASSSQFPQGVSDEKLFF. The CDR3 DNA reads as TGCGCCAGCAGCTCGCAATTCCCACAGGGGGTGTCGGATGAAAAACTGTTTTTT.